These T cell receptor beta chains were read from a single sample in a study of CD8+ T cells in alopecia areata. The table came from immunoSEQ multiplex PCR; TCRdb's copy has only in-frame clones and leaves some out. The data contain roughly 99,000 clones, less than 90% of them singletons. This specimen consisted of CD8+ T cells sorted from blood, obtained at week 24, from a patient treated with tofacitinib. The receptors here all came from a human donor with alopecia areata. The CDR3 runs from the conserved cysteine through the conserved F or W.

v_gene,CDR3aa
TRBV6-6,CASSYGGGLSYEQYF
TRBV7-6,CASSPGTDEANTIYF
TRBV7-9,CASSLWGQGNQETQYF
TRBV7-9,CASSLDRNTEAFF
TRBV4-3,CASSQRGGSYEQYF
TRBV27,CASSSGLGSYNEQFF
TRBV4-2,CASSQRLASSTDTQYF
TRBV2,CASIRREGITNEKLFF
TRBV14,CASSQDAGAAKNIQYF
TRBV13,CASSWGQGEQFF
TRBV23-1,CASSQTAGTSGGEETQYF
TRBV29-1,CSVESGGGQFYNEQFF
TRBV6-4,CASSDDSGLAGNTIYF
TRBV28,CASREGNTEAFF
TRBV5-1,CASSPGQGGNEKLFF
TRBV29-1,CSAVVRGTGANVLTF
TRBV7-2,CASSSRLAGGPGETQYF
TRBV4-2,CASSQEGSGATYEQYF
TRBV28,CASSTGHTLRVPHYGYTF
TRBV6-5,CATGLAVYNEQFF
TRBV11-2,CASSLYDTYTDTQYF
TRBV6-5,CSTGAGGNTGELFF
TRBV9,CASSPRLAGGSDEQFF
TRBV4-3,CASSSLQGYEQYF
TRBV27,CASSLFRSTGELFF
TRBV29-1,CSVESGYYGYTF
TRBV10-3,CAISESEGATDTQYF
TRBV5-4,CASSFEGLFYEQYF
TRBV9,CASSPRGSTYEQYF
TRBV5-1,CASRIGQGDEKLFF
TRBV5-1,CATPGGDRVVGQPQHF
TRBV5-1,CASHPSGGGNEQFF
TRBV4-3,CASSQATVSYEQYF
TRBV27,CASSLSHEQASGYTF
TRBV9,CASSVRGYNSPLHF
TRBV15,CATGTSGGYNEQFF
TRBV9,CASSVDGGARGTQYF
TRBV29-1,CSVDLPLAETQYF
TRBV6-5,CASRNSGGEYNEQFF
TRBV7-9,CASSSSRRQGNTEAFF
TRBV6-5,CASSPWRGAEETQYF
TRBV27,CASSLNPQETQYF
TRBV13,CASTPGGGTDTQYF
TRBV7-9,CASSFGAGYNEQYF
TRBV29-1,CSVEWLAGASYEQYF
TRBV27,CASKVGGHGYNSPLHF
TRBV13,CASSRGGSYNEQFF
TRBV7-6,CASSLGVQYTGELFF
TRBV2,CASSELLSGGSYEQYF
TRBV4-1,CASSQGSGYDTGELFF
TRBV11-3,CASSLAGGYNEQFF
TRBV4-1,CASSHGGLQVNTEAFF
TRBV7-2,CASSLWTDQETQYF
TRBV7-2,CASSGAGLAGRYEQYF